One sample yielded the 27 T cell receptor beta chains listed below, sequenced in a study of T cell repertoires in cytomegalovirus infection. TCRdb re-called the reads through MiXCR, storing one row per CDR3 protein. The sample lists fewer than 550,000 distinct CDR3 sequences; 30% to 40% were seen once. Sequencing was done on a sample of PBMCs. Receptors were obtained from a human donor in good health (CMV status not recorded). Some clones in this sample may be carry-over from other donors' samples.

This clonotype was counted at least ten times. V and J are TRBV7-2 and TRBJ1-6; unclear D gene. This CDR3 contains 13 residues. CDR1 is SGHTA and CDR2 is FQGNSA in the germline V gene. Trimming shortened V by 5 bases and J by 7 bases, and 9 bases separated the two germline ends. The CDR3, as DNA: TGTGCCAGCAGCCCCCAGTACAATTCACCCCTCCACTTT. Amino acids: CASSPQYNSPLHF.

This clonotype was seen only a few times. The CDR3 coding sequence is TGTGCCAGCAGATCCAGACAGGGGTCTGGAAACACCATATATTTT. Protein: CASRSRQGSGNTIYF. The chain links TRBV7-9 to TRBJ1-3; 8 nucleotides match TRBD1. Unmatched junction bases numbered 5, after V lost 6 bases and J lost 1 base. Looked up from germline, CDR1 is SEHNR and CDR2 is FQNEAQ (reference sequence). This CDR3 is 15 amino acids long.

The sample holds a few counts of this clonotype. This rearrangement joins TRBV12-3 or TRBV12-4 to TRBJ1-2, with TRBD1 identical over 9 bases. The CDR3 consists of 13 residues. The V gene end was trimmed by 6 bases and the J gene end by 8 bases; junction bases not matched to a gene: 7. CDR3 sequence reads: CASSPWTGEGYTF. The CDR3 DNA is TGTGCCAGCAGCCCTTGGACAGGGGAGGGCTACACCTTC.

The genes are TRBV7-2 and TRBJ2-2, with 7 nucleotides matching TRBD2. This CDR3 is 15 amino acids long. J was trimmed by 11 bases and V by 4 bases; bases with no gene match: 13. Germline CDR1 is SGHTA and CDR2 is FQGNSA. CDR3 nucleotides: TGTGCCAGCAGCTCAAAGGGGACTATTGCCTTTGAGCTGTTTTTT. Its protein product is CASSSKGTIAFELFF.

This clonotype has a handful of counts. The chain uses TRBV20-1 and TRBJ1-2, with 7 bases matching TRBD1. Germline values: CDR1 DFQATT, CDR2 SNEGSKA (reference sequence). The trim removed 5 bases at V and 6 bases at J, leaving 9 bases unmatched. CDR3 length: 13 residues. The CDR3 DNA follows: TGCAGTGCTGAAGACAGGGTTAGGCATGGCTACACCTTC. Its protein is CSAEDRVRHGYTF.

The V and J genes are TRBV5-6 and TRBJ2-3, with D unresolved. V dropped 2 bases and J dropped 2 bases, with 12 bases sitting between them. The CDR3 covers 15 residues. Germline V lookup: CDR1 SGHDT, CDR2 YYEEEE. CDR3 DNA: TGTGCCAGCAGCTTCACATCTACCTACACAGATACGCAGTATTTT. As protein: CASSFTSTYTDTQYF. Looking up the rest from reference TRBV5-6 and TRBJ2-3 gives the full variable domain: DAGVTQSPTHLIKTRGQQVTLRCSPKSGHDTVSWYQQALGQGPQFIFQYYEEEERQRGNFPDRFSGHQFPNYSSELNVNALLLGDSALYLCASSFTSTYTDTQYFGPGTRLTVL.

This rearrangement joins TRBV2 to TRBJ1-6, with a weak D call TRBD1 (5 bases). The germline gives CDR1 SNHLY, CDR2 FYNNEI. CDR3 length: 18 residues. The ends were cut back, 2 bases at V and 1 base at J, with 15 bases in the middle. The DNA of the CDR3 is TGTGCCAGCAGTGAATCGGCAGGGCATAGGTCCTATAATTCACCCCTCCACTTT. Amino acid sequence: CASSESAGHRSYNSPLHF.

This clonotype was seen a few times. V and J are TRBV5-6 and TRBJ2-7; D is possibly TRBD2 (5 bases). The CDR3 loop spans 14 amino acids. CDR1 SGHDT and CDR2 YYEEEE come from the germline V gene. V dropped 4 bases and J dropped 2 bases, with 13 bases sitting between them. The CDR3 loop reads CASSVTMPTYEQYF. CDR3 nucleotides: TGTGCCAGCAGCGTGACTATGCCCACCTACGAGCAGTACTTC. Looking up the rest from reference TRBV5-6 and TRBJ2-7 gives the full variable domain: DAGVTQSPTHLIKTRGQQVTLRCSPKSGHDTVSWYQQALGQGPQFIFQYYEEEERQRGNFPDRFSGHQFPNYSSELNVNALLLGDSALYLCASSVTMPTYEQYFGPGTRLTVT.

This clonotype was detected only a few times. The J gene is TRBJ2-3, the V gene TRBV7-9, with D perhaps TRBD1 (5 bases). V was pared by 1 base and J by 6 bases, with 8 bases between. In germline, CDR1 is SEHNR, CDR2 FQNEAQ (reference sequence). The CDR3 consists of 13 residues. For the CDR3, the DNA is TGTGCCAGCAGCTTAGACACAGGTGATACGCAGTATTTT. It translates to CASSLDTGDTQYF.

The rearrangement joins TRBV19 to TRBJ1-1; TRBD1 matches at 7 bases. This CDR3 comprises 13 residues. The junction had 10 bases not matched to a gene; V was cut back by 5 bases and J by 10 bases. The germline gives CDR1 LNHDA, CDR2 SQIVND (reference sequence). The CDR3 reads CASSPNDRVRAFF. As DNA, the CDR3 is TGTGCCAGTAGTCCAAATGACAGGGTCAGAGCTTTCTTT.

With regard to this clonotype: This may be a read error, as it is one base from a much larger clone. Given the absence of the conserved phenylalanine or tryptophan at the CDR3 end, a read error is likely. CDR3 sequence reads: CATTWGQGTSPLHS. The CDR3 nucleotides are TGTGCCACCACCTGGGGACAGGGGACGTCACCCCTCCACTCT. The chain employs TRBV7-2 and TRBJ1-6, with 10 bases identical to TRBD1. The germline V gene encodes CDR1 SGHTA and CDR2 FQGNSA. CDR3 length: 14 residues. V shed 10 bases and J 10 bases; nucleotides not matched to a gene: 10.

CDR3 amino acids: CASSPGAAGGTQYF. CDR3 DNA sequence: TGTGCCAGCAGCCCCGGGGCTGCCGGGGGCACGCAGTATTTT. The gene calls are TRBV7-8 and TRBJ2-3; D may correspond to TRBD1 or TRBD2 (6 bases each). The CDR3 has 14 amino acids. CDR1 is SGHVS, CDR2 FQNEAQ, per germline. The V end was cut by 5 bases, the J end by 9 bases, with 18 bases between.

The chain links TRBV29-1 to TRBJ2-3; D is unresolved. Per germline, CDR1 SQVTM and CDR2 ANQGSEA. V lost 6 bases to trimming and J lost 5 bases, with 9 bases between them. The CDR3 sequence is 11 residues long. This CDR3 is CSVLRGDTQYF. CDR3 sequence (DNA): TGCAGCGTCCTTCGTGGAGATACGCAGTATTTT.

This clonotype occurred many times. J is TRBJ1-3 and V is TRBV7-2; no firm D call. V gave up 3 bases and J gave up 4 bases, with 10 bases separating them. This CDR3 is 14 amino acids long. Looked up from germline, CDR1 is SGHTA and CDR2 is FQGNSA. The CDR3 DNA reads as TGTGCCAGCAGCTTCGGGCAGAAAGGAAACACCATATATTTT. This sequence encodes CASSFGQKGNTIYF. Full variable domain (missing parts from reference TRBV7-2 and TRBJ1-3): GAGVSQSPSNKVTEKGKDVELRCDPISGHTALYWYRQSLGQGLEFLIYFQGNSAPDKSGLPSDRFSAERTGGSVSTLTIQRTQQEDSAVYLCASSFGQKGNTIYFGEGSWLTVV.

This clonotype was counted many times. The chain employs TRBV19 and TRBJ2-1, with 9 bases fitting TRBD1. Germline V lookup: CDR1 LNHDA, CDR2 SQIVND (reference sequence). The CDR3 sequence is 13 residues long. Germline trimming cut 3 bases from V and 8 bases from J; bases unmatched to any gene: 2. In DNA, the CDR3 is TGTGCCAGTAGTATCGGGACAGGGTATGAGCAGTTCTTC. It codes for CASSIGTGYEQFF. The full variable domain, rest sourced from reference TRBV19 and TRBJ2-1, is DGGITQSPKYLFRKEGQNVTLSCEQNLNHDAMYWYRQDPGQGLRLIYYSQIVNDFQKGDIAEGYSVSREKKESFPLTVTSAQKNPTAFYLCASSIGTGYEQFFGPGTRLTVL.

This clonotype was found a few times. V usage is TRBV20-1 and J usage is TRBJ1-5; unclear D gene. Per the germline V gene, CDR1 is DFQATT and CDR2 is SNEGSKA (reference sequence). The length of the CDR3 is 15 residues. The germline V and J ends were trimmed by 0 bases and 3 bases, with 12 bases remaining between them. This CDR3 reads CSARDAEQSNQPQHF. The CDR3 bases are TGCAGTGCTAGAGATGCAGAACAGTCCAATCAGCCCCAGCATTTT.

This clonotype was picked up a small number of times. The CDR3 DNA is TGTGCCACACGGGACAGGGTGGATCAGCCCCAGCATTTT. As protein: CATRDRVDQPQHF. This chain joins TRBV19 and TRBJ1-5, with 9 bases lining up with TRBD1. This CDR3 comprises 13 residues. With 10 bases clipped from V and 5 bases from J, the junction kept 6 bases outside the gene matches. Germline CDR1 reads LNHDA; CDR2 reads SQIVND (reference sequence).

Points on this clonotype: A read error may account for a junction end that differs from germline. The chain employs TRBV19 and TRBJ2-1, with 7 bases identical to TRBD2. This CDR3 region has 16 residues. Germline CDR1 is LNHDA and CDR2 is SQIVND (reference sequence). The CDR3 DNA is TGTGCCAGTAGTATACCCCGGCAGCGGGGCTACAATGAGCAGTTCTTT. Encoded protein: CASSIPRQRGYNEQFF.

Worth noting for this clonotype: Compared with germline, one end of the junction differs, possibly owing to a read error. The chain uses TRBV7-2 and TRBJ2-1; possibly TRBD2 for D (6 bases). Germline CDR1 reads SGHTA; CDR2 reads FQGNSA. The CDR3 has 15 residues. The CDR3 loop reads CASSPRAGCYSEQFF. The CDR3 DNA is TGTGCCAGCAGCCCTAGGGCGGGGTGTTACAGTGAGCAGTTCTTC.

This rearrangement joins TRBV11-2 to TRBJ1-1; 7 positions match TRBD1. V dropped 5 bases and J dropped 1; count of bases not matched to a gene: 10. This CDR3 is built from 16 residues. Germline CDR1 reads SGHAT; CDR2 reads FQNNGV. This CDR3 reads CASSARTGDRNTEAFF. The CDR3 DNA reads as TGTGCCAGCAGCGCCCGGACAGGTGATCGGAACACTGAAGCTTTCTTT.

DNA for the CDR3: TGTGCCAGCAGCGCAGGACAGGGGGCGAGGGACCTCGCTTATGGCTACACCTTC. Amino acids: CASSAGQGARDLAYGYTF. The chain uses TRBV9 and TRBJ1-2; 11 bases map to TRBD1. CDR1 and CDR2 from the germline V gene are SGDLS and YYNGEE. The J segment lost 5 bases and the V segment lost 3 bases, leaving 15 bases of the junction unmatched. The CDR3 extends over 18 amino acids.

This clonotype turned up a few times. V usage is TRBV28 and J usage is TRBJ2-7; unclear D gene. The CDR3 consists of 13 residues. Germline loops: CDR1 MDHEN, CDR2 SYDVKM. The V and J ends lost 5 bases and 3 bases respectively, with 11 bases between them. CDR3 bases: TGTGCCAGCAGTCGGTTCAATCTCTACGAGCAGTACTTC. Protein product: CASSRFNLYEQYF.

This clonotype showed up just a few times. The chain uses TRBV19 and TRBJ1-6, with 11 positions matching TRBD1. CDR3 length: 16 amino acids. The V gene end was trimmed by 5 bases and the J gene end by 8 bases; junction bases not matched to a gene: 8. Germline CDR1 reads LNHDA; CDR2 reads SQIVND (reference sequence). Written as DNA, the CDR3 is TGTGCCAGTAGTCCTCGGACAGGGGGCTTTGATTCACCCCTCCACTTT. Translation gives CASSPRTGGFDSPLHF.

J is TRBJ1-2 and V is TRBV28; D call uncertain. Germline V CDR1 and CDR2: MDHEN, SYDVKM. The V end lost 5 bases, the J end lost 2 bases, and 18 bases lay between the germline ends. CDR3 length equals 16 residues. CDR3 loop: CASSQDHSLTNYGYTF. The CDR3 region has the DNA TGTGCCAGCAGTCAAGATCATAGCCTTACGAACTATGGCTACACCTTC.

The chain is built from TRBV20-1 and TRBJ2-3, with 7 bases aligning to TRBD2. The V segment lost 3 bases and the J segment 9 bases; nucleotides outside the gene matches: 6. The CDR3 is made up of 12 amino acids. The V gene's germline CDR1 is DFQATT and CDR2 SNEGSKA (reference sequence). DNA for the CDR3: TGCAGTGCTAGCTCGGGGGGACCGACGCAGTATTTT. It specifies CSASSGGPTQYF.

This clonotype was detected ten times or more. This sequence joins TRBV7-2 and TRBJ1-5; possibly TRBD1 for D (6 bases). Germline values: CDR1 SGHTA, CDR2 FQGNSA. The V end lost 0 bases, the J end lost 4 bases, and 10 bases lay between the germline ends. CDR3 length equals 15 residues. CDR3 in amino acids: CASSLAGTLNQPQHF. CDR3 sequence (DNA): TGTGCCAGCAGCTTAGCTGGGACACTGAATCAGCCCCAGCATTTT.

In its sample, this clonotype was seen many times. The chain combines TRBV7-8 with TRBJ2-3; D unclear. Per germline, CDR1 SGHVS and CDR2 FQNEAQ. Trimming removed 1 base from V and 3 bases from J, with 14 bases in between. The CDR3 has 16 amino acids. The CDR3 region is CASSLGVGRSTDTQYF. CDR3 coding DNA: TGTGCCAGCAGCTTAGGAGTAGGACGGTCTACAGATACGCAGTATTTT.